This T cell receptor (beta chain) came from a study of blood T cell repertoires in COVID-19. Study background: Acute and convalescent COVID-19 samples came from the United States, Italy and Spain.

Sequenced by immunoSEQ multiplex PCR; TCRdb stores in-frame clones only, minus some. The top ten clones hold approximately 5% of a sample with tens of thousands of clones, around four fifths of them seen once. V lost 1 base and J lost 3; bases outside the gene matches: 3. The CDR3 extends over 15 amino acids. The germline gives CDR1 SGDLS, CDR2 YYNGEE. The genes are TRBV9 and TRBJ2-2, with TRBD2 identical over 7 bases. The sequenced sample was peripheral blood. The sequence came from a man between 65 and 79 years old with acute or convalescent COVID-19. DNA for the CDR3: TGTGCCAGCAGCGTATCTAGCGGACACACCGGGGAGCTGTTTTTT. Encoded protein: CASSVSSGHTGELFF.